Shown below are 13 T cell receptor beta chains from a single sample sequenced in a study of blood T cell repertoires in COVID-19. The protocol was immunoSEQ multiplex PCR, while the TCRdb copy is restricted to in-frame clones and leaves out a portion. The sample holds under 300,000 clones, more than 85% seen once. Sequencing used peripheral blood. Receptors were obtained from a man aged 18 to 30 with active or convalescent COVID-19.

The chain combines TRBV6-5 with TRBJ2-2; 7 bases are a match to TRBD2. The CDR3 totals 14 residues. Germline CDR1 reads MNHEY; CDR2 reads SVGAGI. With 7 bases clipped from V and 3 bases from J, the junction kept 5 bases outside the gene matches. Written as DNA, the CDR3 is TGTGCCAGCAAAACTAGCGAATACACCGGGGAGCTGTTTTTT. This translates into CASKTSEYTGELFF.

This clone was seen a handful of times. This chain connects TRBV12-3 or TRBV12-4 to TRBJ1-2; D gene unclear. The CDR3 runs to 12 residues. The ends were cut back, 8 bases at V and 4 bases at J, with 11 bases in the middle. The CDR3 loop is CASGYGSYGYTF. The DNA for the CDR3 is TGTGCCAGCGGTTACGGGTCCTATGGCTACACCTTC.

The chain joins TRBV19 to TRBJ2-7; TRBD1 matches at 9 bases. V trimming: 3 bases; J trimming: 3 bases; junction bases outside the gene matches: 6. CDR1 is LNHDA, CDR2 SQIVND, per germline (reference sequence). This CDR3 spans 15 amino acids. CDR3 DNA: TGTGCCAGTAGTATGTCGACAGGGGGGGTCTACGAGCAGTACTTC. This translates into CASSMSTGGVYEQYF.

This chain links TRBV7-8 with TRBJ1-6; D call uncertain. Germline V gene sequence: CDR1 SGHVS, CDR2 FQNEAQ. V was clipped by 1 base and J by 8 bases, with 12 bases between them. The CDR3 is 15 amino acids. Here the CDR3 DNA reads TGTGCCAGCAGCTTAGATCCGGGAGCCGATTCACCCCTCCACTTT. This translates into CASSLDPGADSPLHF. Supplemented by reference TRBV7-8 and TRBJ1-6, the full variable domain reads GAGVSQSPRYKVAKRGQDVALRCDPISGHVSLFWYQQALGQGPEFLTYFQNEAQLDKSGLPSDRFFAERPEGSVSTLKIQRTQQEDSAVYLCASSLDPGADSPLHFGNGTRLTVT.

The genes are TRBV13 and TRBJ1-5; the D is unclear. V was pared by 2 bases and J by 4 bases, with 6 bases between. Germline values: CDR1 PRHDT, CDR2 FYEKMQ (reference sequence). This CDR3 spans 13 amino acids. CDR3 coding DNA: TGTGCCAGCAGCTTACAACGGAATCAGCCCCAGCATTTT. Residues: CASSLQRNQPQHF.

The chain carries TRBV2 and TRBJ2-3; 11 bases line up with TRBD2. Germline CDR1 and CDR2: SNHLY and FYNNEI. This CDR3 spans 16 amino acids. V shed 4 bases and J 1 base; nucleotides not matched to a gene: 4. The CDR3 spells CASSVRLAGRTDTQYF. The CDR3, as DNA: TGTGCCAGCAGTGTAAGACTAGCGGGACGCACAGATACGCAGTATTTT.

The chain links TRBV7-6 to TRBJ2-1, with 8 nucleotides matching TRBD1. There are 19 residues in the CDR3. V lost 0 bases and J lost 1; bases outside the gene matches: 11. Germline lookup yields CDR1 SGHVS and CDR2 FNYEAQ. The CDR3: CASSLAGRAGGISYNEQFF. CDR3 nucleotides: TGTGCCAGCAGCTTAGCAGGCAGAGCAGGGGGCATTTCCTACAATGAGCAGTTCTTC.

The chain is built from TRBV30 and TRBJ1-6, with D tentatively TRBD1 (6 bases). Germline V gene sequence: CDR1 GTSNPN, CDR2 SVGIG (reference sequence). Trimming cost V 0 bases and J 6 bases, with 12 bases left between them. The CDR3 runs 15 residues. CDR3 region: CAWSVGGGRNSPLHF. As DNA, the CDR3 is TGTGCCTGGAGTGTAGGGGGGGGCCGTAATTCACCCCTCCACTTT.

The chain carries TRBV7-2 and TRBJ1-2; tentatively, D is TRBD1 (5 bases). The CDR3 runs to 12 residues. Trimming removed 6 bases at V and 7 bases at J, with 12 bases between. Germline-derived CDR1 and CDR2 are SGHTA and FQGNSA. The CDR3 DNA is TGTGCCAGCAGAAGGGGAATGGGTGGCTACACCTTC. It yields the protein CASRRGMGGYTF.

This chain links TRBV5-1 with TRBJ2-4; 8 bases are shared with TRBD1. The germline V gene has CDR1 SGHRS and CDR2 YFSETQ. The junction had 7 bases not matched to a gene; V was cut back by 4 bases and J by 1 base. The CDR3 loop spans 16 amino acids. The CDR3: CASSRDRGPAKNIQYF. DNA for the CDR3: TGCGCCAGCAGCAGAGACAGGGGTCCGGCCAAAAACATTCAGTACTTC.

Concerning this clone itself: The identical CDR3 is also encoded by other nucleotide sequences in the sample. The chain couples TRBV6-5 to TRBJ1-3; no firm D call. With 3 bases removed from V and 1 base from J, the gap between germline ends came to 7 bases. CDR3 length equals 14 residues. Germline values: CDR1 MNHEY, CDR2 SVGAGI. DNA for the CDR3: TGTGCCAGCAGTTATAGCGGGTCTGGAAACACCATATATTTT. Translation gives CASSYSGSGNTIYF.

The chain recombines TRBV19 with TRBJ2-1; 12 positions match TRBD2. With 5 bases clipped from V and 7 bases from J, the junction kept 6 bases outside the gene matches. CDR3 length equals 15 residues. Germline V gene sequence: CDR1 LNHDA, CDR2 SQIVND (reference sequence). CDR3 sequence: CASSAGLAGYNEQFF. In nucleotides, the CDR3 is TGTGCCAGTAGTGCAGGACTAGCGGGGTATAATGAGCAGTTCTTC.

The rearrangement links TRBV5-6 to TRBJ1-2; 7 nucleotides line up with TRBD1. This CDR3 contains 13 residues. J was trimmed by 3 bases and V by 5 bases; bases with no gene match: 4. Germline V gives CDR1 SGHDT, CDR2 YYEEEE. The CDR3 loop reads CASRWGQHYGYTF. In nucleotides, the CDR3 is TGTGCCAGCAGGTGGGGACAGCACTATGGCTACACCTTC.